Shown below are 24 T cell receptor beta chains from a single sample sequenced in a study of cytomegalovirus exposure and HLA in healthy donors. PCR was performed using 60 Vbeta and 13 Jbeta primers. Method: immunoSEQ multiplex PCR; TCRdb's copy keeps in-frame clones and lacks some. The table lists 120,000 or so clones, 78% of them singletons. The material sequenced was PBMCs. All receptors come from a woman aged 40-49 years in good health and CMV-seronegative.

The rearrangement joins TRBV27 to TRBJ2-5, with D possibly matching TRBD2 (5 bases). Trimming removed 3 bases at V and 6 bases at J, with 11 bases between. CDR1 and CDR2 (germline): MNHEY, SMNVEV (reference sequence). CDR3 length: 13 amino acids. CDR3 nucleotide sequence: TGTGCCAGCAGTTTTAGAAGGGAGCAGACCCAGTACTTC. Its protein product is CASSFRREQTQYF.

The rearrangement links TRBV7-3 to TRBJ1-1; D not resolved. V lost 5 bases and J lost 2, with 9 bases in between. CDR1 and CDR2 (germline): SGHTA, FQGTGA. The CDR3 has 13 residues. The CDR3 DNA follows: TGTGCCAGCAGCCCACGGGATAACACTGAAGCTTTCTTT. This gives the protein CASSPRDNTEAFF.

V and J are TRBV11-1 and TRBJ2-7; D is undetermined. The CDR3 has 15 residues. The germline V gene has CDR1 SGHAT and CDR2 FQDESV (reference sequence). Trimming left V 1 base short and J 0 bases short, with 10 bases between. The CDR3 loop is CASSLGGGLSYEQYF. Here the CDR3 DNA reads TGTGCCAGCAGCTTAGGAGGCGGCCTCTCCTACGAGCAGTACTTC.

This rearrangement joins TRBV5-1 to TRBJ2-7; 13 positions match TRBD2. Germline values: CDR1 SGHRS, CDR2 YFSETQ. The CDR3 loop spans 17 amino acids. Trimming at V came to 6 bases and at J to 6 bases, leaving 15 bases not matched to a gene. CDR3 amino acids: CASTRNTAGLAGLEQYF. CDR3 sequence (DNA): TGCGCCAGCACCCGAAATACTGCGGGACTAGCGGGACTCGAGCAGTACTTC.

The rearrangement uses TRBV6-4 and TRBJ1-5, with TRBD1 matching 8 bases. The CDR3 runs to 17 residues. CDR1 and CDR2 (germline): MRHNA, SNTAGT. Trimming at V came to 3 bases and at J to 1 base, leaving 8 bases not matched to a gene. The CDR3 region has the DNA TGTGCCAGCAGTGAAGGCACAGGGGGAAGGAGCAATCAGCCCCAGCATTTT. It encodes CASSEGTGGRSNQPQHF.

The V call is TRBV9, the J call TRBJ2-5; TRBD1 matches at 7 bases. Germline V lookup: CDR1 SGDLS, CDR2 YYNGEE. Unmatched junction bases numbered 9, after V lost 5 bases and J lost 2 bases. CDR3 length: 15 amino acids. The CDR3 sequence: CASSNHPTGQETQYF. CDR3 nucleotide sequence: TGTGCCAGCAGTAATCACCCGACAGGGCAAGAGACCCAGTACTTC. Combining the CDR3 with reference TRBV9 and TRBJ2-5 gives the whole variable domain DSGVTQTPKHLITATGQRVTLRCSPRSGDLSVYWYQQSLDQGLQFLIQYYNGEERAKGNILERFSAQQFPDLHSELNLSSLELGDSALYFCASSNHPTGQETQYFGPGTRLLVL.

This chain links TRBV5-6 with TRBJ2-1; 10 bases are a match to TRBD2. The J segment lost 7 bases and the V segment lost 4 bases, leaving 14 bases of the junction unmatched. This CDR3 spans 17 amino acids. Germline lookup yields CDR1 SGHDT and CDR2 YYEEEE. The DNA of the CDR3 is TGTGCCAGCAGCCCGGGGTCCCTAGCGGGAGTTGCTAATGAGCAGTTCTTC. Residues: CASSPGSLAGVANEQFF.

In the case of this clone: Different DNA sequences within this sample yield the same CDR3. This chain joins TRBV18 and TRBJ2-5; perhaps TRBD2 as D (5 bases). Trimming pared 2 bases from V and 4 bases from J, leaving 11 bases between. The CDR3 loop spans 14 amino acids. Germline assignment: CDR1 KGHSH and CDR2 LQKENI. This CDR3 is CASSPEGSAETQYF. The CDR3 coding sequence is TGTGCCAGCTCACCAGAGGGAAGCGCAGAGACCCAGTACTTC.

V is TRBV4-3 and J is TRBJ1-2; TRBD1 aligns across 8 bases. Germline V CDR1 and CDR2: LGHNA, YSLEER. CDR3 length equals 14 residues. V dropped 4 bases and J dropped 8; count of bases not matched to a gene: 9. The CDR3 sequence: CASSLTGETWGYTF. CDR3 bases: TGCGCCAGCAGCCTGACAGGGGAAACATGGGGCTACACCTTC.

This sequence joins TRBV10-3 and TRBJ2-3; 11 bases match TRBD2. Germline CDR1 reads ENHRY; CDR2 reads SYGVKD. The CDR3 contains 15 residues. J was trimmed by 2 bases and V by 6 bases; bases with no gene match: 4. The CDR3 DNA follows: TGTGCCATCAGGCGACTAGCGGGGAACACAGATACGCAGTATTTT. The encoded protein is CAIRRLAGNTDTQYF.

The V and J genes are TRBV6-1 and TRBJ1-2, with 8 bases lining up with TRBD1. The CDR3 contains 14 residues. Germline V gene data show CDR1 as MNHNS and CDR2 as SASEGT. V lost 6 bases, J lost 8 bases, and 11 bases stayed unmatched. The CDR3 DNA reads TGTGCCAGCAGGCGAGAGACAGGGGTGGAAGGCTACACCTTC. Translation: CASRRETGVEGYTF.

The V gene is TRBV28, the J gene TRBJ1-5; no reliable D call. V shed 4 bases and J shed 4 bases, with 14 bases lying between them. Germline assignment: CDR1 MDHEN and CDR2 SYDVKM. This CDR3 is 15 amino acids long. This CDR3 is CASSSWTAGNQPQHF. CDR3 sequence (DNA): TGTGCCAGCAGTTCTTGGACGGCGGGGAATCAGCCCCAGCATTTT.

The gene calls are TRBV5-1 and TRBJ2-7, with a possible D match to TRBD1 (6 bases). V lost 1 base and J lost 5, with 16 bases in between. The CDR3 loop spans 15 amino acids. CDR1 is SGHRS and CDR2 is YFSETQ in the germline V gene. The CDR3, as DNA: TGCGCCAGCAGCTTGATTGGGACAACGGGGAACGAGCAGTACTTC. This sequence encodes CASSLIGTTGNEQYF.

The chain joins TRBV19 to TRBJ1-5; no clear D. The V end lost 1 base, the J end lost 6 bases, and 13 bases lay between the germline ends. The germline gives CDR1 LNHDA, CDR2 SQIVND (reference sequence). CDR3 length: 15 residues. CDR3 DNA sequence: TGTGCCAGTAGTATAGTAGGAGAGGGTCTTCAGCCCCAGCATTTT. It encodes CASSIVGEGLQPQHF.

The DNA of the CDR3 is TGTGCCAGCAGCCAAGGACAGGGGGTCGTCTACAATGAGCAGTTCTTC. Its protein product is CASSQGQGVVYNEQFF. This chain connects TRBV7-6 to TRBJ2-1; 10 bases are shared with TRBD1. CDR1 is SGHVS and CDR2 is FNYEAQ in the germline V gene. This CDR3 spans 16 amino acids. V lost 5 bases to trimming and J lost 3 bases; unmatched junction nucleotides: 7.

This clone came up once. J is TRBJ2-3 and V is TRBV7-9; 10 nucleotides align to TRBD2. The CDR3 extends over 16 amino acids. Germline V gene data show CDR1 as SEHNR and CDR2 as FQNEAQ (reference sequence). With 1 base clipped from V and 2 bases from J, the junction kept 3 bases outside the gene matches. CDR3 nucleotides: TGTGCCAGCAGCTTAGGGACTAGCGGACCCACAGATACGCAGTATTTT. Its translation is CASSLGTSGPTDTQYF.

This chain connects TRBV28 to TRBJ1-1; D remains ambiguous. CDR1 and CDR2 (germline): MDHEN, SYDVKM. Trimming shortened V by 0 bases and J by 5 bases, and 4 bases separated the two germline ends. This CDR3 is built from 12 residues. CDR3 in amino acids: CASSLWATEAFF. In DNA form, the CDR3 reads TGTGCCAGCAGTTTATGGGCAACTGAAGCTTTCTTT.

The chain links TRBV19 to TRBJ1-1; 8 positions agree with TRBD1. V shed 7 bases and J 4 bases; nucleotides not matched to a gene: 5. This CDR3 spans 13 amino acids. Germline V gene data show CDR1 as LNHDA and CDR2 as SQIVND (reference sequence). CDR3 DNA: TGTGCCAGTAAGGACAGGGAGAGCACTGAAGCTTTCTTT. Translation gives CASKDRESTEAFF.

The CDR3 loop reads CASSLVAGDYEQYF. In DNA form, the CDR3 reads TGTGCCAGCAGTTTGGTAGCGGGAGACTACGAGCAGTACTTC. The J gene is TRBJ2-7, the V gene TRBV28; 9 positions match TRBD2. V lost 3 bases to trimming and J lost 3 bases; unmatched junction nucleotides: 3. The CDR3 has 14 amino acids. Germline V CDR1 and CDR2: MDHEN, SYDVKM.

Comment on this clone: Germline is not matched at one junction end, which may reflect a read error. The gene calls are TRBV7-9 and TRBJ2-7, with D unresolved. CDR1 SEHNR and CDR2 FQNEAQ come from the germline V gene (reference sequence). The length of the CDR3 is 12 residues. CDR3 sequence reads: CSSSLEANEQYF. The CDR3 nucleotides read TGTTCCAGCAGCTTAGAAGCGAACGAGCAGTACTTC. Complete variable domain (other parts from reference TRBV7-9 and TRBJ2-7): DTGVSQNPRHKITKRGQNVTFRCDPISEHNRLYWYRQTLGQGPEFLTYFQNEAQLEKSRLLSDRFSAERPKGSFSTLEIQRTEQGDSAMYLCSSSLEANEQYFGPGTRLTVT.

Written as DNA, the CDR3 is TGTGCCAGCAGCTTGCCGGTGAACACTGAAGCTTTCTTT. Its translation: CASSLPVNTEAFF. This sequence joins TRBV5-4 and TRBJ1-1; D gene unclear. This CDR3 has 13 amino acids. Germline V CDR1 and CDR2: SGHNT, YYREEE (reference sequence). V lost 1 base and J 0 bases, leaving 4 bases between the germline ends.

This clone was seen once. The chain recombines TRBV4-1 with TRBJ2-2, with 7 bases that match TRBD1. Per the germline V gene, CDR1 is MGHRA and CDR2 is YSYEKL. This CDR3 region has 17 residues. V shed 0 bases, J shed 1 base, and the junction held 5 bases outside the gene matches. The CDR3, as DNA: TGCGCCAGCAGCCAAGAGGCCCAGGGGGTGAACACCGGGGAGCTGTTTTTT. This encodes CASSQEAQGVNTGELFF.

V usage is TRBV28 and J usage is TRBJ1-5, with TRBD1 matching over 7 bases. The V segment lost 5 bases and the J segment 7 bases; nucleotides outside the gene matches: 8. Germline lookup yields CDR1 MDHEN and CDR2 SYDVKM. This CDR3 has 14 residues. The CDR3 bases are TGTGCCAGCAGTCGCCTGACAGGGAACCAGCCCCAGCATTTT. Translated: CASSRLTGNQPQHF.

The rearrangement links TRBV7-8 to TRBJ2-3, with D tentatively TRBD1 (8 bases). The CDR3 totals 16 residues. The V gene lost 5 bases and the J gene lost 1 base, with 16 bases spanning the gap. Looked up from germline, CDR1 is SGHVS and CDR2 is FQNEAQ. CDR3 sequence reads: CASSIEQGGRTDTQYF. DNA of the CDR3: TGTGCCAGCAGCATCGAACAGGGGGGGCGCACAGATACGCAGTATTTT.